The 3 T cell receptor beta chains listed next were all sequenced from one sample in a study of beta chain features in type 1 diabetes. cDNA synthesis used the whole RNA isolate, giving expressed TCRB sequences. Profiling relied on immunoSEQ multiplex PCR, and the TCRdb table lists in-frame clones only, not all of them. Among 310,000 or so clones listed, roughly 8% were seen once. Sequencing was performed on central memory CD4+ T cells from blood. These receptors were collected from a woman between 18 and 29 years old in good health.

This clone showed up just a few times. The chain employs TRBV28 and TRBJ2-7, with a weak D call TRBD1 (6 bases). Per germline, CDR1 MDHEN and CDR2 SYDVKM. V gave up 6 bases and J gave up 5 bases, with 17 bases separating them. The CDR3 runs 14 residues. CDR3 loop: CASSSGESVHEQYF. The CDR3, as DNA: TGTGCCAGCAGCTCAGGGGAAAGCGTCCACGAGCAGTACTTC.

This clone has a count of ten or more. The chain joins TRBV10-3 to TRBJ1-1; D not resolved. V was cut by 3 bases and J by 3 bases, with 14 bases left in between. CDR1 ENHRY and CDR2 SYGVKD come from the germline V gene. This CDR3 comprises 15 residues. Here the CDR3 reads CAISDRSGSHTEAFF. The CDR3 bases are TGTGCCATCAGTGATAGGAGTGGTAGCCACACTGAAGCTTTCTTT.

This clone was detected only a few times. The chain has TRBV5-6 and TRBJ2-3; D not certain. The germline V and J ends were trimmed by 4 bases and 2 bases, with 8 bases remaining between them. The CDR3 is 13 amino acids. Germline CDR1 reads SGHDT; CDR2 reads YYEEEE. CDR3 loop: CASSREDTDTQYF. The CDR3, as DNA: TGTGCCAGCAGCCGAGAGGACACAGATACGCAGTATTTT.